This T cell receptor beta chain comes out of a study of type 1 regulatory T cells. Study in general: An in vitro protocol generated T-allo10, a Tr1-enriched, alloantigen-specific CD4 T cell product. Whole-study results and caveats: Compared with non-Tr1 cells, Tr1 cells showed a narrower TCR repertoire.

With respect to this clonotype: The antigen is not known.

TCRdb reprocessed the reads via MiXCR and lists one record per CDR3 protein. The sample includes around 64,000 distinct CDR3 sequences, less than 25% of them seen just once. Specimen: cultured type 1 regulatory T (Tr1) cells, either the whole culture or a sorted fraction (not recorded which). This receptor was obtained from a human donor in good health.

This CDR3 reads CSAPTGGDLSNSPLHF. The CDR3 DNA is TGCAGTGCTCCGACAGGGGGCGATTTAAGCAATTCACCCCTCCACTTT. The chain employs TRBV20-1 and TRBJ1-6; TRBD1 agrees at 10 bases. Germline CDR1 and CDR2: DFQATT and SNEGSKA (reference sequence). This CDR3 contains 16 residues. The trim removed 5 bases at V and 7 bases at J, leaving 11 bases unmatched.